The 14 T cell receptor beta chains presented below share a single source sample, sequenced in a study of T cell repertoires and HLA-DP antigens. No antigen is known for these receptors. Produced via immunoSEQ multiplex PCR; TCRdb's table is partial and in-frame only. This sample has 85,000 to 90,000 clones; more than 75% occur once, and the top ten carry about 1.8%. The sequenced sample consisted of CD4+ T cells from PBMCs. The receptors shown here come from a man aged 50 to 59 in good health and CMV-seronegative.

This clone was detected only a few times. V is TRBV7-2 and J is TRBJ2-7, with D maybe TRBD1 (5 bases). The CDR3 covers 15 residues. Germline V lookup: CDR1 SGHTA, CDR2 FQGNSA. V was trimmed by 4 bases and J by 2 bases, leaving 15 bases between them. The CDR3 spells CASSSRVGQAYEQYF. DNA for the CDR3: TGTGCCAGCAGCTCCAGGGTGGGGCAGGCCTACGAGCAGTACTTC.

The sample holds one count of this clone. The chain recombines TRBV11-2 with TRBJ2-1; a weak D match, TRBD1 (6 bases). V was shortened by 0 bases and J by 0 bases, with 6 bases between the two germline ends. Germline values: CDR1 SGHAT, CDR2 FQNNGV. CDR3 size: 15 residues. CDR3: CASSLEGGSYNEQFF. The CDR3 DNA reads as TGTGCCAGCAGCTTAGAAGGGGGCTCCTACAATGAGCAGTTCTTC.

This clone occurred a few times. This chain links TRBV27 with TRBJ1-4; D call uncertain. The V end was cut by 2 bases, the J end by 10 bases, with 14 bases between. Germline V CDR1 and CDR2: MNHEY, SMNVEV (reference sequence). CDR3 size: 14 residues. CDR3 sequence (DNA): TGTGCCAGCAGTTTAGCTGGTTCTAAGGGAAAACTGTTTTTT. Its translation is CASSLAGSKGKLFF.

J is TRBJ2-3 and V is TRBV2, with TRBD2 as a possible D gene (6 bases). Germline CDR1 and CDR2: SNHLY and FYNNEI. This CDR3 is built from 14 residues. Trimming cost V 6 bases and J 6 bases, with 16 bases left between them. CDR3 sequence reads: CASRSGGALDTQYF. In DNA form, the CDR3 reads TGTGCCAGCAGGTCGGGCGGGGCCCTTGATACGCAGTATTTT.

The rearrangement uses TRBV5-8 and TRBJ2-1; TRBD2 is a possible D gene (5 bases). V dropped 4 bases and J dropped 11 bases, with 13 bases sitting between them. The CDR3 consists of 12 residues. Germline CDR1 reads SGHTS; CDR2 reads YDEGEE. The CDR3 coding sequence is TGTGCCAGCAGCCGTCCCGGAGGAAAGCAGTTCTTC. Protein product: CASSRPGGKQFF.

The J gene is TRBJ2-6, the V gene TRBV6-4; D remains unclear. The CDR3 covers 16 residues. The V gene's germline CDR1 is MRHNA and CDR2 SNTAGT. Trimming took 0 bases from V and 0 from J, leaving 6 bases between them. This CDR3 reads CASSDSGSSGANVLTF. As DNA, the CDR3 is TGTGCCAGCAGTGACTCGGGGTCCTCTGGGGCCAACGTCCTGACTTTC.

V usage is TRBV19 and J usage is TRBJ2-7, with 9 bases aligning to TRBD1. Germline CDR1 is LNHDA and CDR2 is SQIVND (reference sequence). J lost 3 bases, V lost 3 bases, and 6 bases had no gene match. This CDR3 has 15 residues. For the CDR3, the DNA is TGTGCCAGTAGTATTTTAGTGGGACAGGGCTACGAGCAGTACTTC. Protein: CASSILVGQGYEQYF.

The genes are TRBV5-1 and TRBJ1-2; tentative D call: TRBD1 (5 bases). Trimming removed 2 bases from V and 2 bases from J, with 10 bases in between. CDR3 length: 14 amino acids. CDR1 is SGHRS, CDR2 YFSETQ, per germline. In DNA form, the CDR3 reads TGCGCCAGCAGCTTAAGCAGGGTCAACTATGGCTACACCTTC. It specifies CASSLSRVNYGYTF.

The CDR3 DNA reads TGTGCCAGCAGCCCATTACGTGAGACTGAAGCTTTCTTT. It specifies CASSPLRETEAFF. The chain joins TRBV7-2 to TRBJ1-1; D is ambiguous. The ends were cut back, 5 bases at V and 5 bases at J, with 12 bases in the middle. This CDR3 spans 13 amino acids. Per germline, CDR1 SGHTA and CDR2 FQGNSA. The whole variable domain, filled in from reference TRBV7-2 and TRBJ1-1, reads GAGVSQSPSNKVTEKGKDVELRCDPISGHTALYWYRQSLGQGLEFLIYFQGNSAPDKSGLPSDRFSAERTGGSVSTLTIQRTQQEDSAVYLCASSPLRETEAFFGQGTRLTVV.

This chain uses TRBV30 with TRBJ2-5; possibly TRBD1 for D (5 bases). CDR3 length: 15 amino acids. V lost 2 bases to trimming and J lost 1 base, with 14 bases between them. Germline assignment: CDR1 GTSNPN and CDR2 SVGIG (reference sequence). The CDR3, as DNA: TGTGCCTGGAGTCCTACTGGGGCCCTCCAAGAGACCCAGTACTTC. Protein sequence: CAWSPTGALQETQYF.

The chain combines TRBV28 with TRBJ2-7, with 11 bases aligning to TRBD2. V lost 4 bases and J lost 2; bases outside the gene matches: 4. CDR3 length: 15 amino acids. Germline assignment: CDR1 MDHEN and CDR2 SYDVKM. The CDR3 nucleotides read TGTGCCAGCAGTTCGACTAGCGGGACCCCCTACGAGCAGTACTTC. Amino acids: CASSSTSGTPYEQYF. The whole variable domain, filled in from reference TRBV28 and TRBJ2-7, reads DVKVTQSSRYLVKRTGEKVFLECVQDMDHENMFWYRQDPGLGLRLIYFSYDVKMKEKGDIPEGYSVSREKKERFSLILESASTNQTSMYLCASSSTSGTPYEQYFGPGTRLTVT.

This sequence joins TRBV5-8 and TRBJ1-2; weak D call: TRBD1 (5 bases). The CDR3 runs to 14 residues. Germline V gene lookup returns CDR1 SGHTS and CDR2 YDEGEE. V dropped 1 base and J dropped 4 bases, with 11 bases sitting between them. The CDR3 sequence: CASSLLARAYGYTF. The CDR3 DNA sequence: TGTGCCAGCAGCTTGTTGGCCAGGGCCTATGGCTACACCTTC. Full variable domain (outside the CDR3, taken from reference TRBV5-8 and TRBJ1-2): EAGVTQSPTHLIKTRGQQATLRCSPISGHTSVYWYQQALGLGLQFLLWYDEGEERNRGNFPPRFSGRQFPNYSSELNVNALELEDSALYLCASSLLARAYGYTFGSGTRLTVV.

This sequence joins TRBV18 and TRBJ1-1; 8 bases line up with TRBD1. J was trimmed by 1 base and V by 3 bases; bases with no gene match: 13. Germline CDR1 and CDR2: KGHSH and LQKENI. The CDR3 consists of 18 residues. Here the CDR3 DNA reads TGTGCCAGCTCACCGCAGGCAGGGGGCCGTGTTGGGAACACTGAAGCTTTCTTT. It is translated as CASSPQAGGRVGNTEAFF.

The chain uses TRBV9 and TRBJ2-1; no reliable D call. This CDR3 region has 16 residues. Trimming stripped 2 bases from V and 0 bases from J, with 12 bases between. CDR1 is SGDLS and CDR2 is YYNGEE in the germline V gene. CDR3 DNA: TGTGCCAGCAGCGTCAAATTCACGAGCTCCTACAATGAGCAGTTCTTC. It encodes CASSVKFTSSYNEQFF.